This TCR beta chain was recovered during a study of cytomegalovirus exposure and HLA in healthy donors. CDR1 SGHVS and CDR2 FNYEAQ come from the germline V gene. CDR3 length equals 22 residues. The V segment lost 0 bases and the J segment 4 bases; nucleotides outside the gene matches: 18. PCR amplification relied on 60 Vbeta primers (plus 13 Jbeta primers). Method: immunoSEQ multiplex PCR; TCRdb's copy keeps in-frame clones and lacks some. The table includes about 200,000 clones, approximately 86% detected once. The sample comprised PBMCs. The receptor was isolated from a boy younger than 10 in good health and CMV-seronegative. The rearrangement links TRBV7-6 to TRBJ2-3; TRBD2 agrees at 14 bases. The CDR3: CASSLAGPGLAGVGLLPDTQYF. DNA of the CDR3: TGTGCCAGCAGCTTAGCGGGGCCGGGACTAGCGGGAGTGGGCCTCCTACCAGATACGCAGTATTTT.